Shown below are 30 T cell receptor beta chains from a single sample sequenced in a study of control samples from healthy donors and cancer patients. The assay was immunoSEQ multiplex PCR, and TCRdb's table has in-frame clones only and misses some. Of roughly 120,000 clones in the sample, approximately 90% are singletons; the top ten hold about 12%. What was sequenced was blood. These receptor sequences come from a man aged 25-45 years in good health.

Comments on this clone: Other nucleotide sequences from this sample produce the same CDR3. The chain joins TRBV30 to TRBJ1-5; D unclear. V lost 0 bases and J lost 0, with 3 bases in between. The germline V gene encodes CDR1 GTSNPN and CDR2 SVGIG (reference sequence). The CDR3 is made up of 13 amino acids. The CDR3 sequence: CAWSVNSNQPQHF. In nucleotides, the CDR3 is TGTGCCTGGAGTGTAAATAGCAATCAGCCCCAGCATTTT.

J is TRBJ2-5 and V is TRBV5-1; 9 positions match TRBD1. The CDR3 is made up of 15 amino acids. CDR1 and CDR2 from the germline V gene are SGHRS and YFSETQ. J was trimmed by 1 base and V by 3 bases; bases with no gene match: 4. The CDR3 reads CASSSQGASQETQYF. The CDR3 coding sequence is TGCGCCAGCAGCTCACAGGGGGCGTCCCAAGAGACCCAGTACTTC.

This chain links TRBV9 with TRBJ2-2; the D gene is possibly TRBD2 (7 bases). The germline V gene encodes CDR1 SGDLS and CDR2 YYNGEE. V was shortened by 5 bases and J by 4 bases, with 9 bases between the two germline ends. The CDR3 covers 13 residues. The CDR3 sequence is CASRRGLTGELFF. Written as DNA, the CDR3 is TGTGCCAGCAGGCGGGGGCTCACCGGGGAGCTGTTTTTT.

The rearrangement uses TRBV28 and TRBJ1-1, with D tentatively TRBD1 (6 bases). V was clipped by 6 bases and J by 7 bases, with 21 bases between them. Per the germline V gene, CDR1 is MDHEN and CDR2 is SYDVKM. CDR3 length: 15 amino acids. The CDR3 loop is CASSRLDRDTIEAFF. In DNA, the CDR3 is TGTGCCAGCAGCCGTTTGGACCGGGACACAATTGAAGCTTTCTTT.

This clone was recorded once. This sequence joins TRBV7-2 and TRBJ1-5; D possibly corresponds to TRBD1 (5 bases). Trimming took off 5 bases at V and 0 bases at J, with 11 bases between the two ends. Germline loops: CDR1 SGHTA, CDR2 FQGNSA. The CDR3 covers 15 residues. CDR3 sequence (DNA): TGTGCCAGCAGCCCTTTGGGGGATAGCAATCAGCCCCAGCATTTT. Amino acids: CASSPLGDSNQPQHF.

The CDR3 sequence: CASSQEAGGIYEQYF. The CDR3, as DNA: TGTGCCAGCAGCCAAGAAGCCGGGGGCATCTACGAGCAGTACTTC. The gene calls are TRBV4-2 and TRBJ2-7; D may match TRBD1 or TRBD2 (6 bases each). Between the trimmed V and J ends, which lost 0 bases and 3 bases, there was a span of 12 bases. The CDR3 has 15 amino acids. The germline V gene has CDR1 LGHNA and CDR2 YNFKEQ.

V and J are TRBV20-1 and TRBJ1-4, with D unresolved. The CDR3 is 11 residues long. V gave up 2 bases and J gave up 6 bases, with 4 bases separating them. Germline V gene sequence: CDR1 DFQATT, CDR2 SNEGSKA (reference sequence). DNA for the CDR3: TGCAGTGCTAGATGGGATGAAAAACTGTTTTTT. Translation: CSARWDEKLFF.

The gene calls are TRBV5-1 and TRBJ2-6; no definite D call. This CDR3 spans 14 amino acids. Per the germline V gene, CDR1 is SGHRS and CDR2 is YFSETQ. V lost 0 bases, J lost 1 base, and 2 bases lay in between. Written as DNA, the CDR3 is TGCGCCAGCAGCTTGGGGTCTGGGGCCAACGTCCTGACTTTC. Translating gives CASSLGSGANVLTF.

This sequence joins TRBV5-8 and TRBJ1-6, with 7 bases lining up with TRBD1. This CDR3 comprises 16 residues. V was pared by 4 bases and J by 4 bases, with 8 bases of the junction left unmatched. CDR1 is SGHTS, CDR2 YDEGEE, per germline. CDR3 in DNA: TGTGCCAGCAGCCCCCGGGACAGCTTTTATAATTCACCCCTCCACTTT. Translated, it gives CASSPRDSFYNSPLHF.

The rearrangement joins TRBV7-8 to TRBJ1-1; possible D gene TRBD1, 6 bases. The germline gives CDR1 SGHVS, CDR2 FQNEAQ. Trimming stripped 3 bases from V and 6 bases from J, with 17 bases between. The CDR3 runs 15 residues. The CDR3 DNA is TGTGCCAGCAGCTTTAGGACCCCGGGACACCCTGAAGCTTTCTTT. It translates to CASSFRTPGHPEAFF.

The V call is TRBV2, the J call TRBJ1-6, with D hard to call. Germline V gives CDR1 SNHLY, CDR2 FYNNEI. Trimming took off 6 bases at V and 0 bases at J, with 12 bases between the two ends. This CDR3 contains 16 residues. CDR3 DNA: TGTGCCAGCAGACTGGACCGGAGCTCCTATAATTCACCCCTCCACTTT. It codes for CASRLDRSSYNSPLHF. Full variable domain (remainder filled in from reference TRBV2 and TRBJ1-6): EPEVTQTPSHQVTQMGQEVILRCVPISNHLYFYWYRQILGQKVEFLVSFYNNEISEKSEIFDDQFSVERPDGSNFTLKIRSTKLEDSAMYFCASRLDRSSYNSPLHFGNGTRLTVT.

The chain is built from TRBV7-6 and TRBJ1-3, with unresolved D. The CDR3 spans 13 residues. V was shortened by 4 bases and J by 2 bases, with 6 bases between the two germline ends. Germline V lookup: CDR1 SGHVS, CDR2 FNYEAQ. The CDR3 here is CASSSPAGNTIYF. DNA for the CDR3: TGTGCCAGCAGCTCCCCGGCTGGAAACACCATATATTTT.

This clone was counted only a few times. The chain's CDR3 is CASSEREGGRSPLHF. The CDR3 nucleotides are TGTGCCAGCAGTGAACGGGAAGGGGGTAGGTCACCCCTCCACTTT. The rearrangement links TRBV2 to TRBJ1-6; weak D call: TRBD1 (6 bases). CDR3 length: 15 residues. Germline values: CDR1 SNHLY, CDR2 FYNNEI. V lost 2 bases to trimming and J lost 10 bases, with 15 bases between them.

Written as DNA, the CDR3 is TGTGCCAGCAGTGAGACGGGGCTGTCCTACGAGCAGTACTTC. Residues: CASSETGLSYEQYF. The chain carries TRBV25-1 and TRBJ2-7; D could derive from TRBD1 or TRBD2 (5 bases each). Per the germline V gene, CDR1 is MGHDK and CDR2 is SYGVNS. The CDR3 spans 14 residues. The V gene lost 3 bases and the J gene lost 1 base, with 10 bases spanning the gap.

V usage is TRBV5-1 and J usage is TRBJ2-2; D unclear. This CDR3 is 14 amino acids long. V lost 0 bases and J 1 base, leaving 4 bases between the germline ends. The germline CDR1 and CDR2 sequences are SGHRS and YFSETQ. CDR3 coding DNA: TGCGCCAGCAGCTTGGAAGGGAACACCGGGGAGCTGTTTTTT. It yields the protein CASSLEGNTGELFF.

The chain has TRBV27 and TRBJ2-1; D may correspond to TRBD1 or TRBD2 (5 bases each). Germline V gene lookup returns CDR1 MNHEY and CDR2 SMNVEV (reference sequence). The V end lost 4 bases, the J end lost 12 bases, and 19 bases lay between the germline ends. This CDR3 has 14 amino acids. CDR3 coding DNA: TGTGCCAGCAGTTCCGCCGGGACCAAAACGCGGCAGTTCTTC. This codes for CASSSAGTKTRQFF.

J is TRBJ2-7 and V is TRBV2; D may be TRBD1 (5 bases). The CDR3 has 11 residues. V lost 8 bases to trimming and J lost 6 bases, with 11 bases between them. Germline V gene sequence: CDR1 SNHLY, CDR2 FYNNEI. The CDR3 spells CASGWGPEQYF. CDR3 bases: TGTGCCAGCGGTTGGGGCCCCGAGCAGTACTTC.

The chain couples TRBV10-1 to TRBJ2-7; possibly TRBD2 for D (6 bases). CDR1 and CDR2 from the germline V gene are WNHNN and SYGVQD (reference sequence). This CDR3 has 12 amino acids. V lost 2 bases and J 9 bases, leaving 11 bases between the germline ends. CDR3 sequence: CASSEAPGVQYF. DNA of the CDR3: TGCGCCAGCAGTGAGGCCCCGGGGGTGCAGTACTTC.

The chain carries TRBV5-1 and TRBJ2-1; possible D gene TRBD2, 6 bases. CDR1 is SGHRS, CDR2 YFSETQ, per germline. Trimming removed 0 bases from V and 1 base from J, with 14 bases in between. The CDR3 has 17 amino acids. CDR3 sequence (DNA): TGCGCCAGCAGCTTGGGTTTTACGCTAGCGTCCTACAATGAGCAGTTCTTC. Protein sequence: CASSLGFTLASYNEQFF. The whole variable domain, filled in from reference TRBV5-1 and TRBJ2-1, reads KAGVTQTPRYLIKTRGQQVTLSCSPISGHRSVSWYQQTPGQGLQFLFEYFSETQRNKGNFPGRFSGRQFSNSRSEMNVSTLELGDSALYLCASSLGFTLASYNEQFFGPGTRLTVL.

This rearrangement joins TRBV7-9 to TRBJ2-2; the match to TRBD1 covers 7 bases. CDR1 and CDR2 (germline): SEHNR, FQNEAQ (reference sequence). V gave up 8 bases and J gave up 2 bases; unmatched junction bases: 8. There are 15 residues in the CDR3. Here the CDR3 reads CASQTTGKNTGELFF. CDR3 nucleotides: TGTGCCAGCCAAACGACAGGGAAAAACACCGGGGAGCTGTTTTTT. The whole variable domain, remainder taken from reference TRBV7-9 and TRBJ2-2, is DTGVSQNPRHKITKRGQNVTFRCDPISEHNRLYWYRQTLGQGPEFLTYFQNEAQLEKSRLLSDRFSAERPKGSFSTLEIQRTEQGDSAMYLCASQTTGKNTGELFFGEGSRLTVL.

The chain recombines TRBV24-1 with TRBJ1-3; the D is unclear. This CDR3 is 14 amino acids long. Germline V gives CDR1 KGHDR, CDR2 SFDVKD. Trimming shortened V by 4 bases and J by 1 base, and 7 bases separated the two germline ends. CDR3 coding DNA: TGTGCCACCAGTGACCCCAATTCTGGAAACACCATATATTTT. Protein product: CATSDPNSGNTIYF.

V gene TRBV11-3 combines with J gene TRBJ2-5; 8 positions agree with TRBD2. Germline V lookup: CDR1 SGHNT, CDR2 YENEEA. The CDR3 spans 15 residues. Unmatched junction bases numbered 5, after V lost 4 bases and J lost 1 base. CDR3 DNA sequence: TGTGCCAGCAGCTCCTGGCTAGCGGGCCAAGAGACCCAGTACTTC. Encoded protein: CASSSWLAGQETQYF. Drawing the rest from reference TRBV11-3 and TRBJ2-5, the complete variable domain is EAGVVQSPRYKIIEKKQPVAFWCNPISGHNTLYWYLQNLGQGPELLIRYENEEAVDDSQLPKDRFSAERLKGVDSTLKIQPAELGDSAVYLCASSSWLAGQETQYFGPGTRLLVL.

The chain couples TRBV27 to TRBJ1-6, with 10 bases fitting TRBD1. The CDR3 consists of 12 residues. CDR1 and CDR2 from the germline V gene are MNHEY and SMNVEV (reference sequence). CDR3 in amino acids: CVSGTGDSPLHF. For the CDR3, the DNA is TGTGTTTCCGGGACAGGGGATTCACCCCTCCACTTT.

The chain combines TRBV12-5 with TRBJ1-5; D is ambiguous. This CDR3 contains 12 residues. Trimming took off 5 bases at V and 2 bases at J, with 4 bases between the two ends. CDR1 is LGHNT and CDR2 is FRNRAP in the germline V gene. In DNA, the CDR3 is TGTGCTAGTGGTCCAGGCAATCAGCCCCAGCATTTT. Protein: CASGPGNQPQHF. Filled out from reference TRBV12-5 and TRBJ1-5, the complete variable domain reads DARVTQTPRHKVTEMGQEVTMRCQPILGHNTVFWYRQTMMQGLELLAYFRNRAPLDDSGMPKDRFSAEMPDATLATLKIQPSEPRDSAVYFCASGPGNQPQHFGDGTRLSIL.

The chain combines TRBV29-1 with TRBJ2-7, with D perhaps TRBD1 (6 bases). Trimming left V 1 base short and J 0 bases short, with 13 bases between. CDR1 and CDR2 (germline): SQVTM, ANQGSEA. The CDR3 spans 15 residues. CDR3 DNA: TGCAGCGTTGAAGTGAAGCAGGACAGCTCCTACGAGCAGTACTTC. It codes for CSVEVKQDSSYEQYF.

The CDR3 loop reads CATSDPRGASNQPQHF. DNA of the CDR3: TGTGCCACCAGTGATCCCCGAGGGGCTAGCAATCAGCCCCAGCATTTT. The rearrangement links TRBV24-1 to TRBJ1-5, with a weak D call TRBD1 (5 bases). The CDR3 has 16 residues. Germline CDR1 reads KGHDR; CDR2 reads SFDVKD. Trimming shortened V by 3 bases and J by 0 bases, and 11 bases separated the two germline ends.

The chain employs TRBV5-6 and TRBJ1-3; D uncertain. Germline-derived CDR1 and CDR2 are SGHDT and YYEEEE. The CDR3 is 14 amino acids. With 4 bases removed from V and 4 bases from J, the gap between germline ends came to 12 bases. CDR3 protein: CASSPSIAGNTIYF. CDR3 coding DNA: TGTGCCAGCAGCCCCAGTATTGCCGGAAACACCATATATTTT.

V usage is TRBV5-1 and J usage is TRBJ1-1, with TRBD1 as a possible D gene (6 bases). Trimming shortened V by 1 base and J by 8 bases, and 15 bases separated the two germline ends. CDR1 and CDR2 (germline): SGHRS, YFSETQ. The CDR3 has 14 amino acids. The CDR3 coding sequence is TGCGCCAGCAGCTTGAGTACGGGGGGCTTGGAAGCTTTCTTT. It translates to CASSLSTGGLEAFF.

The chain employs TRBV2 and TRBJ1-1; tentatively, D is TRBD1 (6 bases). This CDR3 has 13 amino acids. Trimming stripped 6 bases from V and 1 base from J, with 9 bases between. Germline lookup yields CDR1 SNHLY and CDR2 FYNNEI. As DNA, the CDR3 is TGTGCCAGCAGCACGGACAGGAACACTGAAGCTTTCTTT. Translating it yields CASSTDRNTEAFF.

The V gene is TRBV7-2, the J gene TRBJ1-5, with D possibly TRBD1 on 5 matching bases. Trimming cost V 5 bases and J 1 base, with 12 bases left between them. CDR3 length equals 15 residues. Germline lookup yields CDR1 SGHTA and CDR2 FQGNSA. The CDR3 is CASSQGPGSNQPQHF. CDR3 DNA sequence: TGTGCCAGCAGCCAGGGTCCAGGCAGCAATCAGCCCCAGCATTTT.